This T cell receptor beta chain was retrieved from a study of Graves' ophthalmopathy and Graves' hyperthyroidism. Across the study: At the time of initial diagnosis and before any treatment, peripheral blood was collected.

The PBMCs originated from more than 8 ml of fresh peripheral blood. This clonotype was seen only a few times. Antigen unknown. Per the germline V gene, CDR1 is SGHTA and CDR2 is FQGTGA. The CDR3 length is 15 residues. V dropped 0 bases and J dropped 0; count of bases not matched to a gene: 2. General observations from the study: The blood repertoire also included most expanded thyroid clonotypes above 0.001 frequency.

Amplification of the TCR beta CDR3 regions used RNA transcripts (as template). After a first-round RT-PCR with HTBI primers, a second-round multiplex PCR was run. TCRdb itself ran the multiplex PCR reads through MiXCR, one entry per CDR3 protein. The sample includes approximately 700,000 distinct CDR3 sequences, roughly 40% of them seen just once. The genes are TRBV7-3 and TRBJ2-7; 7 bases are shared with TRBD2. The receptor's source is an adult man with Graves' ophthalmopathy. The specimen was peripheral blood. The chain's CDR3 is CASSLTGGGSYEQYF. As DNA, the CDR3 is TGTGCCAGCAGCTTAACCGGCGGGGGCTCCTACGAGCAGTACTTC.